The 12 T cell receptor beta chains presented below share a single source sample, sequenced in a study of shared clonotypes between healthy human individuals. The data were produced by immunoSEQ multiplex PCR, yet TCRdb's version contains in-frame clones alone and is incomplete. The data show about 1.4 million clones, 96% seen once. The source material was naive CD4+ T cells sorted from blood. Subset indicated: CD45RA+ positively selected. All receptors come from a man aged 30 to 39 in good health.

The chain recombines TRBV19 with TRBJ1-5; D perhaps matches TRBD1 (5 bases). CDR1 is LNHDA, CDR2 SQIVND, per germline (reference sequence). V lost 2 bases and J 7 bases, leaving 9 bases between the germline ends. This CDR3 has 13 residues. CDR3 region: CASSIMGVQPQHF. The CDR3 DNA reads TGTGCCAGTAGTATAATGGGGGTACAGCCCCAGCATTTT.

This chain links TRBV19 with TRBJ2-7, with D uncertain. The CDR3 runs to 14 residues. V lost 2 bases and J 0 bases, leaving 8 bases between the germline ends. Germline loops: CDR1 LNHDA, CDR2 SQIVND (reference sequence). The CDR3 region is CASSITVDSYEQYF. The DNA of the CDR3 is TGTGCCAGTAGTATAACAGTTGACTCCTACGAGCAGTACTTC.

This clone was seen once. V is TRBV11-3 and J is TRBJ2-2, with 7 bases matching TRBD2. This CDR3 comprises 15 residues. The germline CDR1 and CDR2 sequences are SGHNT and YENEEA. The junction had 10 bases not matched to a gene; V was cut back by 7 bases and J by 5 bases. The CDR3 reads CASNKAGSDTGELFF. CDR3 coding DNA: TGTGCCAGCAACAAAGCGGGATCCGATACCGGGGAGCTGTTTTTT.

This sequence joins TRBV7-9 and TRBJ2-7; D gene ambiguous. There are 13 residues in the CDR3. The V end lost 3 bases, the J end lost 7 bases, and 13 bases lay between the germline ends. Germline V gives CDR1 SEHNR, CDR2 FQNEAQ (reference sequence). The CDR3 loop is CASSFSQVGEQYF. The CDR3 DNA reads TGTGCCAGCAGCTTCAGTCAGGTGGGGGAGCAGTACTTC.

The DNA for the CDR3 is TGTGCCAGCAAAGCCCGGGACAGGGGCTTGGCGAGCAATCAGCCCCAGCATTTT. This encodes CASKARDRGLASNQPQHF. V gene TRBV27 combines with J gene TRBJ1-5, with 10 nucleotides matching TRBD1. V shed 7 bases, J shed 1 base, and the junction held 13 bases outside the gene matches. The CDR3 contains 18 residues. From germline, CDR1 is MNHEY and CDR2 SMNVEV (reference sequence).

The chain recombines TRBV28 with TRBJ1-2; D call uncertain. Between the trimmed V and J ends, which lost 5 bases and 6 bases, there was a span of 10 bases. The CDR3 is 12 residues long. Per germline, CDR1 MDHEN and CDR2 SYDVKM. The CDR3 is CASSVRHHGYTF. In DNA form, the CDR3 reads TGTGCCAGCAGTGTCAGACATCATGGCTACACCTTC.

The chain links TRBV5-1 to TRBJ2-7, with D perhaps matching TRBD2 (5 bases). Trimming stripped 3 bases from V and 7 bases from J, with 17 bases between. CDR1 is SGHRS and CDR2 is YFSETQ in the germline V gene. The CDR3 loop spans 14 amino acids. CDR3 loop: CASSSEGPTGEQYF. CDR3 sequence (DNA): TGCGCCAGCAGCTCCGAAGGACCAACGGGAGAGCAGTACTTC.

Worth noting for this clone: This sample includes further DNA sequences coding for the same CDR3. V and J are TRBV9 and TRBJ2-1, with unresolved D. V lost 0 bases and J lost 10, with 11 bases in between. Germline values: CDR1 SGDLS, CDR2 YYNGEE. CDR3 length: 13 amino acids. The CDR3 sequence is CASSVATPGEQFF. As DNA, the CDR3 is TGTGCCAGCAGCGTAGCTACCCCCGGGGAGCAGTTCTTC.

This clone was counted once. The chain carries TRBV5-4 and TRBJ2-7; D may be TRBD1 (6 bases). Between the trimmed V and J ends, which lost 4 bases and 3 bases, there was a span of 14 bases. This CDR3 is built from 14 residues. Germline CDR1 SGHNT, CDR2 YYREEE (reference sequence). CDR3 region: CASSPRPDSYEQYF. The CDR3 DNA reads TGTGCCAGCAGCCCGAGGCCGGACAGCTACGAGCAGTACTTC.

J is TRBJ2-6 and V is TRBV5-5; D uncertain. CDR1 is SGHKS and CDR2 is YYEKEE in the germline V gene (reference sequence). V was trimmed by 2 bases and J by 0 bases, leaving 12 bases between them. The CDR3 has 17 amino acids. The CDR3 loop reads CASSFLGQSSGANVLTF. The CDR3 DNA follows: TGTGCCAGCAGCTTCCTCGGGCAGTCCTCTGGGGCCAACGTCCTGACTTTC.

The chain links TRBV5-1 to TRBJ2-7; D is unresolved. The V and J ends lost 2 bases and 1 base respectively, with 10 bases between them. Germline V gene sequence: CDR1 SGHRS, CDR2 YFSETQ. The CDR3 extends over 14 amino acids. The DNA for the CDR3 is TGCGCCAGCAGCTTAACGGCCAATTCCTACGAGCAGTACTTC. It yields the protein CASSLTANSYEQYF.

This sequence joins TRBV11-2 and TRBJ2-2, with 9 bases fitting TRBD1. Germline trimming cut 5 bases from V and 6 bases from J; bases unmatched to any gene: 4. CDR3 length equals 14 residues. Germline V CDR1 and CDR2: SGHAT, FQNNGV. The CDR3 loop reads CASSDRQGAGELFF. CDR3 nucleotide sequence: TGTGCCAGCAGCGATCGACAGGGGGCCGGGGAGCTGTTTTTT.